This TCR beta chain was documented in a study of T cells in Graves' hyperthyroidism and ophthalmopathy. This clonotype was recorded many times. RNA transcripts provided the source from which TCR beta CDR3 regions were amplified. HTBI primers were employed in a first-round RT-PCR of the TCR CDR3. TCRdb analysed the multiplex PCR reads with MiXCR anew, one entry per CDR3 protein. Among hundreds of thousands of distinct CDR3 sequences listed, 38% were seen once. The material sequenced was blood. This clonotype was obtained from a man younger than 35 with Graves' hyperthyroidism.

The CDR3: CASSRGINQPQHF. In DNA form, the CDR3 reads TGTGCCAGCAGCCGGGGTATCAATCAGCCCCAGCATTTT. This chain uses TRBV14 with TRBJ1-5; no clear D. The CDR3 has 13 residues. Trimming removed 4 bases from V and 3 bases from J, with 7 bases in between. Germline lookup yields CDR1 SGHDN and CDR2 FVKESK.